Listed here are 20 T cell receptor beta chains from one sample, sequenced in a study of glioma-infiltrating T cells after dendritic cell vaccination. Libraries were prepared by immunoSEQ multiplex PCR; TCRdb keeps only in-frame clonotypes and omits some of them. The sample includes around 100,000 clones, roughly 79% of them seen just once. The sequences come from blood, collected before dendritic cell vaccination. The receptors were gathered from a human donor with glioblastoma.

The chain combines TRBV10-3 with TRBJ1-1, with TRBD1 matching over 8 bases. This CDR3 spans 15 amino acids. With 4 bases clipped from V and 7 bases from J, the junction kept 11 bases outside the gene matches. Per the germline V gene, CDR1 is ENHRY and CDR2 is SYGVKD. The CDR3 here is CAISGSDRAGGEAFF. The CDR3 DNA follows: TGTGCCATCAGTGGTTCGGACAGGGCAGGGGGTGAAGCTTTCTTT.

This chain connects TRBV7-2 to TRBJ1-1; maybe TRBD1 (6 bases). CDR3 length equals 13 residues. Per germline, CDR1 SGHTA and CDR2 FQGNSA. Trimming took off 5 bases at V and 7 bases at J, with 14 bases between the two ends. CDR3 in DNA: TGTGCCAGCAGCCCTCCTGGACAGCGTGAAGCTTTCTTT. Its translation: CASSPPGQREAFF.

The sample holds a few counts of this clone. The chain has TRBV15 and TRBJ1-2; a weak D match, TRBD1 (6 bases). With 0 bases removed from V and 3 bases from J, the gap between germline ends came to 11 bases. Germline CDR1 reads LNHNV; CDR2 reads YYDKDF (reference sequence). The CDR3 is 15 residues long. The CDR3 DNA follows: TGTGCCACCAGCAGAGATCGAGGGGGGGACTATGGCTACACCTTC. Translated, it gives CATSRDRGGDYGYTF. Filled out from reference TRBV15 and TRBJ1-2, the complete variable domain reads DAMVIQNPRYQVTQFGKPVTLSCSQTLNHNVMYWYQQKSSQAPKLLFHYYDKDFNNEADTPDNFQSRRPNTSFCFLDIRSPGLGDTAMYLCATSRDRGGDYGYTFGSGTRLTVV.

The chain combines TRBV5-7 with TRBJ2-7, with no clear D. TRBV5-7 is known as an ORF, though its function is uncertain. The V end was cut by 1 base, the J end by 3 bases, with 5 bases between. This CDR3 has 12 residues. Written as DNA, the CDR3 is TGTGCCAGCAGCTTGCAGGACTACGAGCAGTACTTC. It yields the protein CASSLQDYEQYF.

V and J are TRBV7-2 and TRBJ1-5; D is ambiguous. V gave up 1 base and J gave up 4 bases, with 5 bases separating them. The CDR3 totals 13 residues. From germline, CDR1 is SGHTA and CDR2 FQGNSA. The DNA for the CDR3 is TGTGCCAGCAGCTTAGATAAAAATCAGCCCCAGCATTTT. Translated: CASSLDKNQPQHF.

This clone turned up a few times. This chain joins TRBV6-1 and TRBJ1-4, with D possibly being TRBD1 (5 bases). Per germline, CDR1 MNHNS and CDR2 SASEGT. The length of the CDR3 is 14 residues. The ends were cut back, 0 bases at V and 7 bases at J, with 9 bases in the middle. The CDR3 nucleotides read TGTGCCAGCAGTGAAGCGGGAGGGGCTGAAAAACTGTTTTTT. Its translation: CASSEAGGAEKLFF.

This rearrangement joins TRBV11-3 to TRBJ1-6, with D uncertain. V lost 0 bases, J lost 7 bases, and 4 bases lay in between. This CDR3 contains 13 residues. Per germline, CDR1 SGHNT and CDR2 YENEEA. CDR3 sequence (DNA): TGTGCCAGCAGCTTAGAGAGAAATTCACCCCTCCACTTT. This gives the protein CASSLERNSPLHF.

V is TRBV13 and J is TRBJ2-7; D unresolved. V lost 1 base, J lost 4 bases, and 11 bases lay in between. The CDR3 extends over 14 amino acids. Germline assignment: CDR1 PRHDT and CDR2 FYEKMQ (reference sequence). DNA of the CDR3: TGTGCCAGCAGCTTAGAGGCTTTGAGGTACGAGCAGTACTTC. Its protein is CASSLEALRYEQYF.

J is TRBJ1-5 and V is TRBV7-9; D is uncertain. This CDR3 comprises 18 residues. V lost 2 bases to trimming and J lost 2 bases, with 19 bases between them. Looked up from germline, CDR1 is SEHNR and CDR2 is FQNEAQ (reference sequence). Here the CDR3 DNA reads TGTGCCAGCAGCTTATACCCTAGAACCCGTCTGGGCAATCAGCCCCAGCATTTT. It translates to CASSLYPRTRLGNQPQHF. Drawing the rest from reference TRBV7-9 and TRBJ1-5, the complete variable domain is DTGVSQNPRHKITKRGQNVTFRCDPISEHNRLYWYRQTLGQGPEFLTYFQNEAQLEKSRLLSDRFSAERPKGSFSTLEIQRTEQGDSAMYLCASSLYPRTRLGNQPQHFGDGTRLSIL.

The rearrangement links TRBV4-1 to TRBJ1-2; a possible D gene is TRBD1 (5 bases). V dropped 0 bases and J dropped 8 bases, with 7 bases sitting between them. The length of the CDR3 is 12 residues. Per germline, CDR1 MGHRA and CDR2 YSYEKL. The CDR3 region is CASSQDQGGYTF. The CDR3 nucleotides read TGCGCCAGCAGCCAAGATCAGGGAGGCTACACCTTC.

The rearrangement links TRBV30 to TRBJ2-5; TRBD2 aligns across 7 bases. This CDR3 region has 14 residues. V was pared by 5 bases and J by 4 bases, with 10 bases of the junction left unmatched. The germline gives CDR1 GTSNPN, CDR2 SVGIG (reference sequence). The CDR3 protein is CAWAKMGGGETQYF. CDR3 in DNA: TGTGCCTGGGCAAAAATGGGCGGGGGAGAGACCCAGTACTTC.

This clone was picked up one time. V is TRBV7-9 and J is TRBJ2-3, with 8 bases aligning to TRBD1. CDR1 is SEHNR, CDR2 FQNEAQ, per germline (reference sequence). J gave up 5 bases and V 5 bases, and 3 bases lay outside the gene matches. This CDR3 region has 13 residues. In DNA, the CDR3 is TGTGCCAGCAGCGTCAGGGGGCGAGATACGCAGTATTTT. Protein: CASSVRGRDTQYF.

The chain is built from TRBV5-8 and TRBJ2-3, with 12 bases lining up with TRBD2. The junction had 3 bases not matched to a gene; V was cut back by 1 base and J by 3 bases. This CDR3 is built from 16 residues. The germline V gene has CDR1 SGHTS and CDR2 YDEGEE. CDR3: CASSLFLAGGTDTQYF. The CDR3 DNA reads TGTGCCAGCAGCTTGTTCCTAGCGGGGGGGACAGATACGCAGTATTTT.

The chain carries TRBV27 and TRBJ1-2, with 8 bases lining up with TRBD1. This CDR3 contains 14 residues. Germline V gene lookup returns CDR1 MNHEY and CDR2 SMNVEV (reference sequence). The trim removed 7 bases at V and 5 bases at J, leaving 9 bases unmatched. The CDR3 DNA is TGTGCCAGCACCCGGGACAGGAACGGATATGGCTACACCTTC. Its protein is CASTRDRNGYGYTF.

The chain carries TRBV7-5 and TRBJ1-2; the table's D call TRBD1 went unverified against the DNA. TRBV7-5 constitutes a pseudogene. The CDR3 extends over 15 amino acids. CDR3 in DNA: TGTGCCAGAAGCTCCGCCGGGGGGACAGGGGTTGGCTACACCTTC. The encoded protein is CARSSAGGTGVGYTF.

Only a few counts were recorded for this clone. The chain links TRBV15 to TRBJ1-4; D is unclear. V was clipped by 0 bases and J by 8 bases, with 13 bases between them. CDR1 is LNHNV and CDR2 is YYDKDF in the germline V gene (reference sequence). The CDR3 is 15 amino acids. CDR3 bases: TGTGCCACCAGCAGAGATCTGAGGGCTCGAGAAAAACTGTTTTTT. It is translated as CATSRDLRAREKLFF.

This chain uses TRBV11-2 with TRBJ2-5, with 13 bases identical to TRBD2. The J call may be faulty, since TRBJ2-7 better matches the DNA end. Germline V gives CDR1 SGHAT, CDR2 FQNNGV. This CDR3 region has 16 residues. The CDR3 here is CASSPRTSGGTYEQYF. In DNA form, the CDR3 reads TGTGCCAGCAGCCCACGGACTAGCGGGGGAACCTACGAGCAGTACTTC.

Points on this clone: The germline gene is not matched at one end of the junction; a read error may be the cause. The V call is TRBV4-1, the J call TRBJ2-7; TRBD1 might be the D (5 bases). This CDR3 contains 14 residues. CDR1 and CDR2 (germline): MGHRA, YSYEKL. In nucleotides, the CDR3 is TGCGCCAGCAGTCAAGGGGCCAGGGACTACGAGCAGTACTTC. Its protein is CASSQGARDYEQYF.

V usage is TRBV7-6 and J usage is TRBJ2-1, with a possible D match to TRBD2 (5 bases). V dropped 5 bases and J dropped 5 bases, with 13 bases sitting between them. From germline, CDR1 is SGHVS and CDR2 FNYEAQ. This CDR3 contains 14 residues. In DNA, the CDR3 is TGTGCCAGCAGCCGGCGGCAGACTAACAATGAGCAGTTCTTC. This sequence encodes CASSRRQTNNEQFF.

This clone has a single count. CDR3 region: CASSRSAQETQYF. Written as DNA, the CDR3 is TGCGCCAGCAGCCGGTCCGCCCAAGAGACCCAGTACTTC. This rearrangement joins TRBV5-1 to TRBJ2-5, with D unclear. The CDR3 contains 13 residues. V dropped 4 bases and J dropped 1 base, with 8 bases sitting between them. Germline V gene sequence: CDR1 SGHRS, CDR2 YFSETQ. The full variable domain, completed using reference TRBV5-1 and TRBJ2-5, is KAGVTQTPRYLIKTRGQQVTLSCSPISGHRSVSWYQQTPGQGLQFLFEYFSETQRNKGNFPGRFSGRQFSNSRSEMNVSTLELGDSALYLCASSRSAQETQYFGPGTRLLVL.